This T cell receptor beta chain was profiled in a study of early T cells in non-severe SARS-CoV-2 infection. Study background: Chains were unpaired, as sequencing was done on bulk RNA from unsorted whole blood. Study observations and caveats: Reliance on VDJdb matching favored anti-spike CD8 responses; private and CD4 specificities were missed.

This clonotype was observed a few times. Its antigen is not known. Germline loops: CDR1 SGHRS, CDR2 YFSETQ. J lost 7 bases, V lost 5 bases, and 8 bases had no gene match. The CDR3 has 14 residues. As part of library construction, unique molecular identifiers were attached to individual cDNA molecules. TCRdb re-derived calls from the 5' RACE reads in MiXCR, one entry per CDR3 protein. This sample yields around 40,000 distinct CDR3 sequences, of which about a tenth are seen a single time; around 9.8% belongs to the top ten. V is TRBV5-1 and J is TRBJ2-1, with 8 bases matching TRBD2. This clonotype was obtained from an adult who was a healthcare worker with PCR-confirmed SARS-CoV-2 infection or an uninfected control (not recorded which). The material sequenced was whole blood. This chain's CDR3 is CASSPGGRGNEQFF. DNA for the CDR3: TGCGCCAGCAGTCCGGGGGGGCGTGGTAATGAGCAGTTCTTC.